What follows is one T cell receptor beta chain and its context. As yet, its antigen is unknown. Cells that made up the mixed lymphocyte reaction were cocultured at 37°C for about 6 days. The sample originates from a study of siplizumab effects on memory and regulatory T cells. V was clipped by 5 bases and J by 4 bases; unmatched bases: 1. Germline V gene data show CDR1 as MNHEY and CDR2 as SMNVEV (reference sequence). The CDR3 loop spans 12 amino acids. Assay used: immunoSEQ multiplex PCR; TCRdb lists only in-frame clones, some missing. The sample contains 6,000 or so clones, about a third of which appear only once. Whole-study findings and limits: Memory cells seemed less diverse than naive T cells, which seemed major alloresponse contributors. No more than a minor fraction of alloreactive clones could be traced back to unstimulated subsets. The authors did not confirm suppressive function in proliferating Tregs from siplizumab cultures. Siplizumab led to significantly less abundant alloreactive sequences that could be traced back to unstimulated CD4+ memory cells.

The receptor comes from a human donor in good health; the cells came from an allogeneic mixed lymphocyte reaction. Sequenced material: CFSE-low (dividing) CD8+ T cells sorted from an allogeneic mixed lymphocyte reaction. The chain joins TRBV27 to TRBJ2-5; TRBD1 aligns across 7 bases. The chain's CDR3 is CASSRQGETQYF. The CDR3 DNA sequence: TGTGCCAGCAGTCGACAGGGAGAGACCCAGTACTTC.